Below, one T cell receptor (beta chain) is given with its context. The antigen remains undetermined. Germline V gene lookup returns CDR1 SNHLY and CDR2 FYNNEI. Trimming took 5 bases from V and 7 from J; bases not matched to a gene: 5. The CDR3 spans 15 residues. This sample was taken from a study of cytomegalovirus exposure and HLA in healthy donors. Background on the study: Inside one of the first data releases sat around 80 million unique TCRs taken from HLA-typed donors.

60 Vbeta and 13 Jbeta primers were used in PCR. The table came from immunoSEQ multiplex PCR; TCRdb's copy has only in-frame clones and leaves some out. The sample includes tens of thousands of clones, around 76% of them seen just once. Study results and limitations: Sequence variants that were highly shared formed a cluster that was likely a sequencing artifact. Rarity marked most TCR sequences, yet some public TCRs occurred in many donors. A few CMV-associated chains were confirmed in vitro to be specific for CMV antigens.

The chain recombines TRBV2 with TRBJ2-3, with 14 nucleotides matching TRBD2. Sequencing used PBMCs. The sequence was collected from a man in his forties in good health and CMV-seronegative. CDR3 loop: CASSRTSGRMNTQYF. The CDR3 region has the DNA TGTGCCAGCAGTAGGACTAGCGGGAGGATGAATACGCAGTATTTT.